This T cell receptor (beta chain) was sequenced during a study of metastatic and nonmetastatic thyroid tumors. The overall study: Across peripheral blood and tumor or nodule tissue samples taken from malignant and benign thyroid patients, the repertoires were compared with one another.

In the authors' workflow: Using the CDR3 differences seen across clinicopathological groups, the authors built a distant-metastasis classifier for papillary thyroid cancer, which was meant to discriminate distant-metastatic patients. TCRdb redid the clone calls on the PCR reads using MiXCR. The V and J calls here are based on TCRdb, not the publication. The sample yields approximately 7,700 clones, around 30% seen once. With respect to this clone: Its specificity is not known. Germline is not matched at one junction end, which may reflect a read error.

No patient had received any treatment before thyroid surgery. CDR1 and CDR2 from the germline V gene are MNHEY and SVGEGT. The CDR3 contains 19 residues. Whole-study results and caveats: Benign nodules reportedly had significantly lower TCR beta diversity than malignant thyroid tumors in blood and tumor.

The TCR sequence derives from a female donor with papillary thyroid cancer or a benign thyroid nodule (not recorded which). Some clones in this sample may be carry-over from other donors' samples. Material: tumor tissue. The chain employs TRBV6-2 or TRBV6-3 and TRBJ2-7, with TRBD1 identical over 10 bases. In DNA form, the CDR3 reads TGTGCCAGCAAAGAACGGACAGGGGGAGGGTACCTACTAGAATACGGGCAGTACTTC. It yields the protein CASKERTGGGYLLEYGQYF.